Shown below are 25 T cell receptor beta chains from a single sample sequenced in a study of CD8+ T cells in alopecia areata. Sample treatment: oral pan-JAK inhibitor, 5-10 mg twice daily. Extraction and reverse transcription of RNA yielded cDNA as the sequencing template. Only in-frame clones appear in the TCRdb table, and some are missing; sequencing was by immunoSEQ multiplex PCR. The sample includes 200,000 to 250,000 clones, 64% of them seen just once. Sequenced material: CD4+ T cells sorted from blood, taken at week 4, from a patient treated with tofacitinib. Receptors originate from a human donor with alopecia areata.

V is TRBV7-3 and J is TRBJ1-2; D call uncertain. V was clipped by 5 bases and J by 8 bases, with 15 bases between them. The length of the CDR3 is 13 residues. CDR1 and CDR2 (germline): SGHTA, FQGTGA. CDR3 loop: CASSPHGPEGYTF. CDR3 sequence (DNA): TGTGCCAGCAGCCCCCACGGTCCCGAAGGCTACACCTTC.

This CDR3 is CASSLGRDRKAFF. The CDR3 DNA reads TGTGCCAGCAGCTTAGGCCGGGACAGGAAAGCTTTCTTT. The gene calls are TRBV13 and TRBJ1-1; 8 bases are a match to TRBD1. V lost 0 bases, J lost 9 bases, and 3 bases stayed unmatched. This CDR3 contains 13 residues. Germline V gives CDR1 PRHDT, CDR2 FYEKMQ (reference sequence).

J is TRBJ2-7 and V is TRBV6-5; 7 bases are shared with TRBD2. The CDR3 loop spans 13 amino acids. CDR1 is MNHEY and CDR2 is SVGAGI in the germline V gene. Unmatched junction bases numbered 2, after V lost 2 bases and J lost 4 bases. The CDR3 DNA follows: TGTGCCAGCAGTTACAGAGCGGGGTACGAGCAGTACTTC. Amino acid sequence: CASSYRAGYEQYF.

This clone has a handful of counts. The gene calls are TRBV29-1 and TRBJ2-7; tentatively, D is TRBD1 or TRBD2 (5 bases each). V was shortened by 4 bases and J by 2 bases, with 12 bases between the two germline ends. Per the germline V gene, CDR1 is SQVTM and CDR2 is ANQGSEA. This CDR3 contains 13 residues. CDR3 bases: TGCAGCGTTGGGGGACGGTTGACCTACGAGCAGTACTTC. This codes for CSVGGRLTYEQYF.

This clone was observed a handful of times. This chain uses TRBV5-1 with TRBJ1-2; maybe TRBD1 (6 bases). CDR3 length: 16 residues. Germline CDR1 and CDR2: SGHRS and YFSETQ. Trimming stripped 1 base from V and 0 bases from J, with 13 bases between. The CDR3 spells CASSLRGGYPNYGYTF. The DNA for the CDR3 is TGCGCCAGCAGCTTGCGGGGGGGCTACCCTAACTATGGCTACACCTTC.

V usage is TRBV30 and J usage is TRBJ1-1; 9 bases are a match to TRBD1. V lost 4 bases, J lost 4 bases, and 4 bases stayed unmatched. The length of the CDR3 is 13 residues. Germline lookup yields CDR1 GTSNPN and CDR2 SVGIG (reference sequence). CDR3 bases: TGTGCCTGGAAGGGACAGGGAGGCACTGAAGCTTTCTTT. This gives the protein CAWKGQGGTEAFF.

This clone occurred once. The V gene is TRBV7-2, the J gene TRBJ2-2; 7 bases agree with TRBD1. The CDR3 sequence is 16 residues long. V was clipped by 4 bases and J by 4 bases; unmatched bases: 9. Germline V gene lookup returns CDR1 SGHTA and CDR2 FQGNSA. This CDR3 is CASSSARGPSTGELFF. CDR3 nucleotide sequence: TGTGCCAGCAGCTCCGCTAGGGGGCCATCCACCGGGGAGCTGTTTTTT.

The CDR3: CASTRGGLSTDTQYF. The CDR3 DNA sequence: TGTGCCAGCACGAGGGGGGGCCTTAGCACAGATACGCAGTATTTT. V and J are TRBV5-4 and TRBJ2-3, with a possible D match to TRBD2 (7 bases). The V and J ends lost 6 bases and 0 bases respectively, with 14 bases between them. Germline V gene lookup returns CDR1 SGHNT and CDR2 YYREEE (reference sequence). The CDR3 has 15 amino acids.

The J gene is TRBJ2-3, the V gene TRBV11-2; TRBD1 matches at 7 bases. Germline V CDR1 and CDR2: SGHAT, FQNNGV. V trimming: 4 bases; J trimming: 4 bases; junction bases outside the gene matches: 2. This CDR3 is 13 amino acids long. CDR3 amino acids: CASSYRGADTQYF. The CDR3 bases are TGTGCCAGCAGCTACAGGGGTGCAGATACGCAGTATTTT.

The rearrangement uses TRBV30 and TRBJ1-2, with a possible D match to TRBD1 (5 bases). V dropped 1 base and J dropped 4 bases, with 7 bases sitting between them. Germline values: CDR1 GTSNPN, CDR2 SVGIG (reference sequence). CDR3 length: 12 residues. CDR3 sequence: CAWSGQPYGYTF. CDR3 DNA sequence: TGTGCCTGGAGTGGACAGCCCTATGGCTACACCTTC.

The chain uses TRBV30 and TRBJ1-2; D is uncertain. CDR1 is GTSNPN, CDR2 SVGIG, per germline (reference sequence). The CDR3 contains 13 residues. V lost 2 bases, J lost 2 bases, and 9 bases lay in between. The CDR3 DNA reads TGTGCCTGGAGTCGCGACGAAAACTATGGCTACACCTTC. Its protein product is CAWSRDENYGYTF.

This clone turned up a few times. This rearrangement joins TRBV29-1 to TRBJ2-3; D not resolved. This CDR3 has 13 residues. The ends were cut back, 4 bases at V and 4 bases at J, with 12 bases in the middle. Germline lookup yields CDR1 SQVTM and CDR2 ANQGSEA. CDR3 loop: CSVASAYSDTQYF. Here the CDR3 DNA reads TGCAGCGTTGCGTCGGCATACTCAGATACGCAGTATTTT.

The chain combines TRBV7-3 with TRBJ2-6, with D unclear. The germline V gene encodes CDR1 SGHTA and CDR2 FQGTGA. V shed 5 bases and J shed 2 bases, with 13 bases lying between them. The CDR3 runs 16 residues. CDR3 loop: CASSISAGTGANVLTF. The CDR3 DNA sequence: TGTGCCAGCAGCATCTCTGCTGGGACTGGGGCCAACGTCCTGACTTTC.

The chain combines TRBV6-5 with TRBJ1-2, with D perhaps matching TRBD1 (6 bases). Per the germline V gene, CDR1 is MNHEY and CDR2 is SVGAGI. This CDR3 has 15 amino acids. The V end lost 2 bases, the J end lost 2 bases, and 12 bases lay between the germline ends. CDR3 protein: CASSYGGLANYGYTF. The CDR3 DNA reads TGTGCCAGCAGTTACGGGGGGCTCGCGAACTATGGCTACACCTTC.

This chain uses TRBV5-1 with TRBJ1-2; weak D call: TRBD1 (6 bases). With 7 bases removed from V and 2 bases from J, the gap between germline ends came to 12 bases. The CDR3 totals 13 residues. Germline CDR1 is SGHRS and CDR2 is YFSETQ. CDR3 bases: TGCGCCAGCGGTTCAACAGGGAACTATGGCTACACCTTC. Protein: CASGSTGNYGYTF.

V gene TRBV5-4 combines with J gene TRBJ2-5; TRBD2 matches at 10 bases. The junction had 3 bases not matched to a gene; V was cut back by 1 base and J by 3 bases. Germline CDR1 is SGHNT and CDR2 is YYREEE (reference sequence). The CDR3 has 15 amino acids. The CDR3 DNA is TGTGCCAGCAGCTTGTTCACTAGCGGGGAAGAGACCCAGTACTTC. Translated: CASSLFTSGEETQYF.

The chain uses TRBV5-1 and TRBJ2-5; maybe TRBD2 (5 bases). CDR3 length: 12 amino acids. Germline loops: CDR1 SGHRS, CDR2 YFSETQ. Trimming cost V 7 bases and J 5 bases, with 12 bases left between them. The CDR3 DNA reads TGCGCCAGCGCTGAGGGTCGGGAGACCCAGTACTTC. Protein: CASAEGRETQYF.

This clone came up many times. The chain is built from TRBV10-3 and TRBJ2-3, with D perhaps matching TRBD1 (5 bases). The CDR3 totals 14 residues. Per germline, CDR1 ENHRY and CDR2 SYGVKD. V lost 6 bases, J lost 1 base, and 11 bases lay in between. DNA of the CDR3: TGTGCCATCAGAGACAGCTCTGGCACAGATACGCAGTATTTT. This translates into CAIRDSSGTDTQYF.

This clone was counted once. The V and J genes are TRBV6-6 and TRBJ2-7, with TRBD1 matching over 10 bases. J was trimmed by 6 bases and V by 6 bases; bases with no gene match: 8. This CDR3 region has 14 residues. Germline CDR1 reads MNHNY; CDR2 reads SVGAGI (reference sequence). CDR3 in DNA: TGTGCCAGCAGCCTAGACAGGGGGCCAGGCGAGCAGTACTTC. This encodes CASSLDRGPGEQYF.

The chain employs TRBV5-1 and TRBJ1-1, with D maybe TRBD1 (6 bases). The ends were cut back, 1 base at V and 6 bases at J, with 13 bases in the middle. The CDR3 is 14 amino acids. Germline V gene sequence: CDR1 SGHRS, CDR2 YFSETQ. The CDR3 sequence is CASSLNLPGAEAFF. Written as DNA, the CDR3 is TGCGCCAGCAGCTTGAACCTCCCAGGGGCTGAAGCTTTCTTT.

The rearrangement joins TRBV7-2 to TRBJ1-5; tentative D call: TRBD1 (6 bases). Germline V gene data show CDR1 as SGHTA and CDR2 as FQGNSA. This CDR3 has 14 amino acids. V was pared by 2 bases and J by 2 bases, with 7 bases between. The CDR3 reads CASSLSGGNQPQHF. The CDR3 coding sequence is TGTGCCAGCAGCTTATCAGGGGGCAATCAGCCCCAGCATTTT. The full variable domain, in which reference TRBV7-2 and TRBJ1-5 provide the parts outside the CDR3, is GAGVSQSPSNKVTEKGKDVELRCDPISGHTALYWYRQSLGQGLEFLIYFQGNSAPDKSGLPSDRFSAERTGGSVSTLTIQRTQQEDSAVYLCASSLSGGNQPQHFGDGTRLSIL.

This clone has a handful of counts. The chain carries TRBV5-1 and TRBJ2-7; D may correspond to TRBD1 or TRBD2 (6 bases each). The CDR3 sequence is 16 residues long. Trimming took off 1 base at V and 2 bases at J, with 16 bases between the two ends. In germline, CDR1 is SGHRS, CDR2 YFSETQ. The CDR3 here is CASSLLVGGTTYEQYF. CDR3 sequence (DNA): TGCGCCAGCAGCTTGTTAGTCGGCGGGACAACCTACGAGCAGTACTTC.

CDR3 amino acids: CSGQTGAYEQYF. The CDR3 nucleotides read TGCAGCGGCCAGACAGGGGCCTACGAGCAGTACTTC. The rearrangement joins TRBV29-1 to TRBJ2-7, with 8 nucleotides matching TRBD1. J lost 2 bases, V lost 7 bases, and 4 bases had no gene match. From germline, CDR1 is SQVTM and CDR2 ANQGSEA. The CDR3 totals 12 residues.

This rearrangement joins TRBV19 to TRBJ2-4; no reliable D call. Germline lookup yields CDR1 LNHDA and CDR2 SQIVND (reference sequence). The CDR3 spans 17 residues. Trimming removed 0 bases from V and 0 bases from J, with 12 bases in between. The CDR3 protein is CASSIDQRNLAKNIQYF. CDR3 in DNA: TGTGCCAGTAGTATAGACCAGAGAAATCTAGCCAAAAACATTCAGTACTTC.

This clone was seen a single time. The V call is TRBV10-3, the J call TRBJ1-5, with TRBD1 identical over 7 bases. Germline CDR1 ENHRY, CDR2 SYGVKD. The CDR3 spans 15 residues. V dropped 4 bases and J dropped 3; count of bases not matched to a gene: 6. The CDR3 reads CAISAGQAYNQPQHF. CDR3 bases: TGTGCCATCAGTGCTGGACAGGCCTACAATCAGCCCCAGCATTTT.